Listed below are T cell receptor beta chains from one sample, sequenced in a study of T cell changes during pregnancy in multiple sclerosis. Data came from immunoSEQ multiplex PCR; TCRdb stores just in-frame clones and leaves some out. The sample shows about 56,000 clones, about 93% of them seen only once. The material was CD4+ T cells from peripheral blood mononuclear cells, obtained in the third trimester of pregnancy. Receptors originate from a female donor with multiple sclerosis, enrolled in a pregnancy study. Each CDR3 is given with its conserved first and last residue. The D gene is left open where the match is weak. A clone size is listed for some rows: how often the clone was seen (once, few, many), or a class if it is expanded.

j_gene: TRBJ1-6; v_gene: TRBV10-3; d_gene: .; abundance: .; CDR3nt: TGTGCCATCACAGACCGGCGGGATTCACCCCTCCACTTT; CDR3aa: CAITDRRDSPLHF
j_gene: TRBJ1-5; v_gene: TRBV5-4; d_gene: .; abundance: .; CDR3nt: TGTGCCAGCAGCTTGGGTGGTAGTGGGAGTCAGCCCCAGCATTTT; CDR3aa: CASSLGGSGSQPQHF
j_gene: TRBJ2-5; v_gene: TRBV6-1; d_gene: .; abundance: once; CDR3nt: TGTGCCAGCAGGGACAGACCTCAAGAGACCCAGTACTTC; CDR3aa: CASRDRPQETQYF
j_gene: TRBJ2-3; v_gene: TRBV15; d_gene: TRBD1; abundance: .; CDR3nt: TGTGCCACCAGCAGTGATGCCGGGACAGTTTATGAGTATTTT; CDR3aa: CATSSDAGTVYEYF
j_gene: TRBJ1-1; v_gene: TRBV6-5; d_gene: .; abundance: .; CDR3nt: TGTGCCAGCAGTTACTCGACGGGGAACACTGAAGCTTTCTTT; CDR3aa: CASSYSTGNTEAFF
j_gene: TRBJ1-6; v_gene: TRBV9; d_gene: .; abundance: .; CDR3nt: TGTGCCAGCAGCGTAGGGGTGGAGCCACCCCTCCACTTT; CDR3aa: CASSVGVEPPLHF
j_gene: TRBJ1-2; v_gene: TRBV4-1; d_gene: .; abundance: once; CDR3nt: TGCGCCAGCAGGGGGGCAGGGGCCTATGGCTACACCTTC; CDR3aa: CASRGAGAYGYTF
j_gene: TRBJ1-1; v_gene: TRBV6-1; d_gene: TRBD1; abundance: .; CDR3nt: TGTGCCAGCAGGAGGACAGGGCCGAACACTGAAGCTTTCTTT; CDR3aa: CASRRTGPNTEAFF
j_gene: TRBJ2-5; v_gene: TRBV19; d_gene: TRBD2; abundance: .; CDR3nt: TGTGCCAGTAGCCAACTAGCGGGGGGTACCGAGACCCAGTACTTC; CDR3aa: CASSQLAGGTETQYF
j_gene: TRBJ2-7; v_gene: TRBV6-5; d_gene: .; abundance: .; CDR3nt: TGTGCCAGCAAATTGGGCTGGTCCTACGAGCAGTACTTC; CDR3aa: CASKLGWSYEQYF
j_gene: TRBJ1-6; v_gene: TRBV2; d_gene: TRBD1; abundance: few; CDR3nt: TGTGCCAGCAGCTCGGGACAGGGGATCTTCTATTCACCCCTCCACTTT; CDR3aa: CASSSGQGIFYSPLHF
j_gene: TRBJ1-2; v_gene: TRBV6-5; d_gene: .; abundance: .; CDR3nt: TGTGCCAGCAGTTCCCTAAGGTTGGGCAGGGCCTATGGCTACACCTTC; CDR3aa: CASSSLRLGRAYGYTF
j_gene: TRBJ2-2; v_gene: TRBV28; d_gene: .; abundance: .; CDR3nt: TGTGCCAGCAGTTTCTCTTTAAGTCGAGGCGGGGAGCTGTTTTTT; CDR3aa: CASSFSLSRGGELFF
j_gene: TRBJ1-2; v_gene: TRBV5-1; d_gene: .; abundance: once; CDR3nt: TGCGCCAGCAGCCACACCCAGAACTATGGCTACACCTTC; CDR3aa: CASSHTQNYGYTF